The rows below give T cell receptor beta chains drawn from one sample of a study of blood T cell repertoires in COVID-19. Profiled with immunoSEQ multiplex PCR; TCRdb holds only in-frame clones, not every one. The sample yields approximately 190,000 clones, around 86% seen once. Sample: PBMCs or T cells enriched from blood (not recorded which). Receptor source: a woman in her 40s in a cohort exposed to, infected with or recovered from COVID-19 (not recorded which). Each CDR3 is given with its conserved first and last residue. Fields, in order: J gene, D gene, V gene, clone size, CDR3 length, CDR3 protein, CDR3 DNA. A D gene is named only where the DNA matches it firmly. Only some rows state a clone size, as once, few, many or a class for expanded clones.

>TRBJ1-1|NA|TRBV5-1|once|13
CASRPSGDREAFF
TGCGCCAGCAGACCCTCTGGTGACAGGGAAGCTTTCTTT
>TRBJ2-1|NA|TRBV6-5|NA|13
CASSPFLEGGQFF
TGTGCCAGCAGTCCCTTCCTCGAGGGTGGGCAGTTCTTC
>TRBJ1-1|NA|TRBV6-2/TRBV6-3|NA|13
CASSYLFLEEAFF
TGTGCCAGCAGTTACTTATTTTTGGAGGAAGCTTTCTTT
>TRBJ1-3|NA|TRBV7-4|NA|15
CASSFYRESGNTIYF
TGTGCCAGCAGCTTCTACAGGGAATCTGGAAACACCATATATTTT
>TRBJ1-2|NA|TRBV10-3|NA|15
CAISSGGLNNYGYTF
TGTGCCATCAGTTCAGGCGGGTTAAATAACTATGGCTACACCTTC
>TRBJ1-1|NA|TRBV5-4|NA|13
CASSFDRNTEAFF
TGTGCCAGCAGCTTTGACAGGAACACTGAAGCTTTCTTT
>TRBJ2-3|TRBD2|TRBV18|NA|14
CASSPRREADTQYF
TGTGCCAGCTCACCGCGACGGGAGGCGGATACGCAGTATTTT
>TRBJ1-1|TRBD1|TRBV2|NA|13
CASRQGLNTEAFF
TGTGCCAGCAGACAGGGGTTGAACACTGAAGCTTTCTTT
>TRBJ2-7|TRBD2|TRBV11-2|NA|15
CASSSWTSGSYEQYF
TGTGCCAGCAGCTCCTGGACTAGCGGGAGCTACGAGCAGTACTTC
>TRBJ2-1|TRBD1|TRBV27|NA|15
CASSRFQGALNEQFF
TGTGCCAGCAGTAGGTTTCAGGGGGCTTTGAATGAGCAGTTCTTC
>TRBJ2-1|TRBD2|TRBV19|NA|17
CASSSTFLADAYNEQFF
TGTGCCAGTAGTTCAACATTCCTAGCGGACGCCTACAATGAGCAGTTCTTC
>TRBJ1-6|NA|TRBV15|NA|15
CATSRDRGRGSPLHF
TGTGCCACCAGCAGAGATAGGGGCAGGGGATCACCCCTCCACTTT
>TRBJ2-1|TRBD2|TRBV27|NA|15
CASSSSGGPWDEQFF
TGTGCCAGCAGTTCTAGCGGGGGGCCTTGGGATGAGCAGTTCTTC
>TRBJ1-1|NA|TRBV19|NA|16
CASTPVGQGMNTEAFF
TGTGCCAGCACCCCCGTGGGTCAGGGGATGAACACTGAAGCTTTCTTT
>TRBJ2-7|TRBD1|TRBV27|NA|13
CASSLGTGYEQYF
TGTGCCAGCAGTCTCGGGACAGGCTACGAGCAGTACTTC
>TRBJ2-7|NA|TRBV11-3|NA|15
CASSLQGGGDYEQYF
TGTGCCAGCAGCTTACAAGGGGGGGGAGACTACGAGCAGTACTTC
>TRBJ2-5|NA|TRBV3-1/TRBV3-2|few|14
CASSQASLGETQYF
TGTGCCAGCAGCCAAGCCAGCCTAGGAGAGACCCAGTACTTC
>TRBJ1-3|NA|TRBV7-6|NA|17
CASSLGRGPSSGNTIYF
TGTGCCAGCAGCTTAGGCAGGGGCCCCTCCTCTGGAAACACCATATATTTT
>TRBJ1-5|NA|TRBV19|NA|14
CASSVRQGNQPQHF
TGTGCCAGTAGTGTCAGACAAGGCAATCAGCCCCAGCATTTT
>TRBJ1-3|TRBD1|TRBV4-2|NA|19
CASSQAQWTGGASGNTIYF
TGTGCCAGCAGCCAAGCCCAGTGGACAGGGGGCGCGTCTGGAAACACCATATATTTT
>TRBJ1-1|NA|TRBV5-6|NA|14
CASSLSPGHTEAFF
TGTGCCAGCAGCTTGAGCCCAGGCCACACTGAAGCTTTCTTT
>TRBJ2-7|NA|TRBV13|NA|13
CASSLSPSHEQYF
TGTGCCAGCAGCCTCTCCCCCTCCCACGAGCAGTACTTC
>TRBJ1-3|NA|TRBV19|NA|14
CASSGSVSGNTIYF
TGTGCCAGTAGTGGCTCCGTCTCTGGAAACACCATATATTTT
>TRBJ2-7|TRBD2|TRBV5-1|NA|15
CASSAGLAGGYEQYF
TGCGCCAGCAGCGCGGGACTAGCGGGGGGATACGAGCAGTACTTC
>TRBJ1-6|NA|TRBV6-1|NA|16
CASSEAGRVVGSPLHF
TGTGCCAGCAGTGAAGCTGGCAGGGTCGTCGGATCACCCCTCCACTTT
>TRBJ2-1|NA|TRBV7-2|NA|17
CASSSPGVAALPNEQFF
TGTGCCAGCAGCTCCCCCGGGGTAGCGGCCCTTCCCAATGAGCAGTTCTTC
>TRBJ2-1|TRBD1|TRBV7-8|NA|16
CASSVLRDRVGNEQFF
TGTGCCAGCAGCGTACTCCGGGACAGGGTGGGGAATGAGCAGTTCTTC
>TRBJ2-7|NA|TRBV25-1|NA|13
CASRASGAYEQYF
TGTGCCAGCCGTGCTTCGGGGGCCTACGAGCAGTACTTC
>TRBJ1-2|NA|TRBV10-3|NA|14
CASVGGETTNGYTF
TGTGCCTCCGTCGGGGGGGAAACTACTAACGGCTACACCTTC
>TRBJ1-1|NA|TRBV12-3/TRBV12-4|once|13
CASSHWLRTEAFF
TGTGCCAGCAGCCACTGGCTGAGGACTGAAGCTTTCTTT
>TRBJ2-7|NA|TRBV28|NA|14
CASSPLPQLNEQYF
TGTGCCAGCAGTCCTCTGCCGCAGTTGAACGAGCAGTACTTC
>TRBJ2-7|NA|TRBV7-6|once|14
CASSLAAEFYEQYF
TGTGCCAGCAGCTTAGCCGCAGAATTCTACGAGCAGTACTTC
>TRBJ1-3|NA|TRBV4-1|NA|17
CASSQYAPVGAGNTIYF
TGCGCCAGCAGCCAATATGCCCCTGTCGGGGCTGGAAACACCATATATTTT
>TRBJ2-7|NA|TRBV10-2|once|13
CASSERGPGRQYF
TGCGCCAGCAGTGAGAGGGGTCCGGGTAGGCAGTACTTC
>TRBJ2-7|TRBD1|TRBV5-5|NA|16
CASSFDTTGDPYEQYF
TGTGCCAGCAGCTTCGATACAACAGGGGATCCCTACGAGCAGTACTTC
>TRBJ1-6|NA|TRBV18|NA|13
CASSREDRAPLHF
TGTGCCAGCTCACGAGAAGATAGAGCACCCCTCCACTTT
>TRBJ2-1|NA|TRBV29-1|NA|12
CSAYSSYNEQFF
TGCAGCGCGTATAGCTCCTACAATGAGCAGTTCTTC
>TRBJ1-2|NA|TRBV6-7|NA|16
CASSYSVSAPGYGYTF
TGTGCCAGCAGTTACTCGGTTTCGGCACCGGGGTATGGCTACACCTTC
>TRBJ2-1|NA|TRBV12-3/TRBV12-4|NA|13
CASSLGQGNEQFF
TGTGCCAGCAGTTTAGGTCAGGGCAATGAGCAGTTCTTC
>TRBJ1-6|TRBD1|TRBV5-6|few|14
CASSLGTGAQNLHF
TGTGCCAGCAGCTTGGGGACAGGGGCCCAAAACCTCCACTTT
>TRBJ1-2|TRBD1|TRBV12-3/TRBV12-4|NA|12
CASSPTGDGYTF
TGTGCCAGCAGTCCCACAGGGGATGGCTACACCTTC
>TRBJ2-1|TRBD2|TRBV19|NA|14
CASSLRQGGNEQFF
TGTGCCAGTTCCCTCAGGCAGGGAGGGAATGAGCAGTTCTTC
>TRBJ1-3|TRBD1|TRBV10-3|NA|14
CAIRPGQGSYTIYF
TGTGCCATCAGGCCGGGACAGGGATCGTACACCATATATTTT
>TRBJ2-1|TRBD2|TRBV14|NA|15
CASSQASGGRNEQFF
TGTGCCAGCAGCCAAGCGAGCGGGGGTAGGAATGAGCAGTTCTTC
>TRBJ2-5|TRBD2|TRBV7-2|NA|19
CASSLALAGVGRGQETQYF
TGTGCCAGCAGCTTAGCGCTTGCGGGAGTGGGTAGAGGGCAAGAGACCCAGTACTTC
>TRBJ1-1|NA|TRBV4-3|few|14
CASSQDSRGTEAFF
TGCGCCAGCAGCCAAGATAGCAGGGGCACTGAAGCTTTCTTT
>TRBJ1-4|TRBD1|TRBV27|few|15
CASSPSWDRNEKLFF
TGTGCCAGCAGTCCCTCCTGGGACAGAAATGAAAAACTGTTTTTT
>TRBJ2-3|NA|TRBV10-2|NA|16
CASSEWANQLTDTQYF
TGCGCCAGCAGTGAGTGGGCCAACCAACTCACAGATACGCAGTATTTT
>TRBJ2-7|NA|TRBV5-4|NA|16
CASSLASRGATYEQYF
TGTGCCAGCAGCTTGGCCTCTCGGGGGGCTACCTACGAGCAGTACTTC
>TRBJ2-4|NA|TRBV7-2|NA|14
CASSFPLAKNIQYF
TGTGCCAGCAGCTTTCCCCTAGCCAAAAACATTCAGTACTTC
>TRBJ1-1|NA|TRBV13|NA|15
CASSPIAQGNTEAFF
TGTGCCAGCAGCCCCATAGCACAGGGAAACACTGAAGCTTTCTTT
>TRBJ2-5|NA|TRBV5-6|NA|15
CASSFGVTRGETQYF
TGTGCCAGCAGCTTTGGGGTCACCCGAGGGGAGACCCAGTACTTC
>TRBJ1-6|TRBD1|TRBV4-3|NA|15
CASSPRDRGNSPLHF
TGCGCCAGCAGCCCCCGGGACAGGGGCAATTCACCCCTCCACTTT
>TRBJ1-1|TRBD1|TRBV7-9|NA|15
CASSRDRDLNTEAFF
TGTGCCAGCAGCCGAGACAGGGACTTGAACACTGAAGCTTTCTTT
>TRBJ1-5|NA|TRBV5-1|NA|15
CASSSTGRSNQPQHF
TGCGCCAGCAGCAGCACAGGCCGTAGCAATCAGCCCCAGCATTTT